The rows below give T cell receptor beta chains drawn from one sample of a study of shared clonotypes between healthy human individuals. The protocol was immunoSEQ multiplex PCR, while the TCRdb copy is restricted to in-frame clones and leaves out a portion. This sample has 300,000 to 350,000 clones, with about 70% found just once. The sequencing sample was made of memory CD4+ T cells sorted from blood. The receptors come from a man aged 30 to 45 in good health. Each CDR3 is given with its conserved first and last residue. D genes are given only for firm matches. Expanded clones get a size class; other rows say once, few or many, or leave the size out.

clone size,D gene,V gene,J gene,CDR3 DNA,CDR3 protein
.,TRBD1,TRBV5-1,TRBJ1-1,TGCGCCAGCAGCTTGATAGGGGGCAGTATGAACACTGAAGCTTTCTTT,CASSLIGGSMNTEAFF
.,.,TRBV5-3,TRBJ1-1,TGTGCCAGCAGCTTGATCCATGAGAATGAAGCTTTCTTT,CASSLIHENEAFF
.,TRBD1,TRBV4-3,TRBJ2-6,TGCGCCAGCAGCCAAGAGACAGGGTCCGGGGCCAACGTCCTGACTTTC,CASSQETGSGANVLTF
.,TRBD1,TRBV19,TRBJ1-3,TGTGCCGTAGGGGGCTTATCGCCCGGAAACACCATATATTTT,CAVGGLSPGNTIYF
.,TRBD1,TRBV19,TRBJ1-1,TGTGCCAGTAGCGTGACAGGGCGTCGCACTGAAGCTTTCTTT,CASSVTGRRTEAFF
.,.,TRBV28,TRBJ1-3,TGTGCCAGCATTGGGGTTAACTCTGGAAACACCATATATTTT,CASIGVNSGNTIYF
once,.,TRBV28,TRBJ2-1,TGTGCCAGCAGACAAACTAGAGGGGGCTACAATGAGCAGTTCTTC,CASRQTRGGYNEQFF
.,TRBD1,TRBV5-1,TRBJ2-7,TGCGCCAGCAGCATAGGCGGACAGGGGAAAGGAGGCGAGCAGTACTTC,CASSIGGQGKGGEQYF
.,.,TRBV6-5,TRBJ2-7,TGTGCCACCAATCGACAGGGAGGGCCCTACGAGCAGTACTTC,CATNRQGGPYEQYF
.,.,TRBV6-6,TRBJ1-5,TGTGCCAGCAGTCACACTCTGAATCAGCCCCAGCATTTT,CASSHTLNQPQHF
many,.,TRBV6-6,TRBJ1-1,TGTGCCAGCACGCCGAACACTGAAGCTTTCTTT,CASTPNTEAFF
.,TRBD1,TRBV2,TRBJ2-2,TGCGCCAGCAAAGGACAGGGGGGAAACACCGGGGAGCTGTTTTTT,CASKGQGGNTGELFF
once,TRBD1,TRBV30,TRBJ1-5,TGTGCCTGGACCACTAGGACAGGACGTCTGCCCCAGCATTTT,CAWTTRTGRLPQHF
once,TRBD1,TRBV15,TRBJ2-1,TGTGCCACCAGCAGAGATAGGATCGGACAGGGGGCTTCCAATGAGCAGTTCTTC,CATSRDRIGQGASNEQFF
.,.,TRBV6-5,TRBJ1-1,TGTGCCAGCGAGAGTCCGGGGATGAACACTGAAGCTTTCTTT,CASESPGMNTEAFF
.,TRBD2,TRBV6-1,TRBJ2-7,TGTGCCAGCAGATACCTAGCGGCCAGCTCCTACGAGCAGTACTTC,CASRYLAASSYEQYF
.,.,TRBV18,TRBJ1-1,TGTGCCAGCTCACCACTTGAGTTCGAGCGAACTGAAGCTTTCTTT,CASSPLEFERTEAFF
.,.,TRBV7-9,TRBJ2-5,TGTGCCAGCAGCTTCTCAGAGACCCAGTACTTC,CASSFSETQYF
.,.,TRBV7-2,TRBJ2-4,TGTGCCAGCAGCTTAGATGGGAACATTCAGTACTTC,CASSLDGNIQYF
.,TRBD1,TRBV29-1,TRBJ2-7,TGCAGCGTGGACAGGGCCAACGAGCAGTACTTC,CSVDRANEQYF
.,TRBD1,TRBV28,TRBJ1-5,TGTGCCAGCAGTTTCCCCGGGGGGACAGAAGCTCGGCCCCAGCATTTT,CASSFPGGTEARPQHF
.,TRBD1,TRBV14,TRBJ1-6,TGTGCCAGCAGCCACGGACAGGGTCTTTATTCACCCCTCCACTTT,CASSHGQGLYSPLHF
.,.,TRBV7-2,TRBJ2-7,TGTGCCAGCAGCTTAGATTCAAGCTCCTACGAGCAGTACTTC,CASSLDSSSYEQYF
.,.,TRBV7-2,TRBJ1-2,TGTGCCAGCAGTAGGACAGATCGGGGCTACACCTTC,CASSRTDRGYTF
few,.,TRBV19,TRBJ2-7,TGTGCCAGTAGTATAAGTGGTAGACTATACGAGCAGTACTTC,CASSISGRLYEQYF
.,TRBD1,TRBV18,TRBJ2-3,TGTGCCAGCCACACCGGGACAGGCACAGATACGCAGTATTTT,CASHTGTGTDTQYF
.,TRBD2,TRBV10-3,TRBJ2-1,TGTGCCATCAGTCAGGGAGGGATCCCCAATGAGCAGTTCTTC,CAISQGGIPNEQFF
once,.,TRBV7-9,TRBJ2-5,TGTGCCAGCACCCGAGGGACCGCCTTCCAAGAGACCCAGTACTTC,CASTRGTAFQETQYF
once,.,TRBV15,TRBJ1-5,TGTGCCACCAGCAGAGGTGCAGAACCCAATCAGCCCCAGCATTTT,CATSRGAEPNQPQHF
few,TRBD2,TRBV14,TRBJ2-3,TGTGCCAGCAGCATTCGGACTAGCGGTCAGGTAGATACGCAGTATTTT,CASSIRTSGQVDTQYF
.,.,TRBV11-2,TRBJ1-3,TGTGCCAGCAGCTTAGGTCCCACAGGTTTCGGCACCATATATTTT,CASSLGPTGFGTIYF
.,.,TRBV25-1,TRBJ1-5,TGTGCCAGCAGTGAAGGAAGTGTGCAGGGAATACGGCCCCAGCATTTT,CASSEGSVQGIRPQHF
few,TRBD1,TRBV4-1,TRBJ1-5,TGCGCCAGCAGCTTCGGACAGGCTGATGGCCATCAGCCCCAGCATTTT,CASSFGQADGHQPQHF
once,.,TRBV4-2,TRBJ1-3,TGTGCCAGCAGCCAAGATGTAGGGGGGAACGGAAACACCATATATTTT,CASSQDVGGNGNTIYF
few,TRBD1,TRBV9,TRBJ1-2,TGTGCCAGCAGCCCCCGGGACAGGACTAACTATGGCTACACCTTC,CASSPRDRTNYGYTF
.,.,TRBV6-5,TRBJ2-7,TGTGCCAGCAGTGGTATCGGGCCCTCCTACGAGCAGTACTTC,CASSGIGPSYEQYF
.,.,TRBV5-1,TRBJ1-1,TGCGCCAGCAGCTTGGACATCAACACTGAAGCTTTCTTT,CASSLDINTEAFF
many,.,TRBV5-1,TRBJ1-6,TGCGCCAGCAGCTCGGCAGTCGGTTCACCCCTCCACTTT,CASSSAVGSPLHF
.,.,TRBV2,TRBJ1-4,TGTGCCAGCAGACAAGACAGGATTAATGAAAAACTGTTTTTT,CASRQDRINEKLFF
.,.,TRBV7-8,TRBJ2-1,TGTGCCAGCAGCTCCCCCGCACGGGTTGAGCAGTTCTTC,CASSSPARVEQFF
.,.,TRBV11-2,TRBJ2-2,TGTGCCAGCAAGGAGGTTAACACCGGGGAGCTGTTTTTT,CASKEVNTGELFF
.,TRBD2,TRBV4-1,TRBJ2-3,TGCGCCAGCAGCCTACGAACTAGCGCCGATATCACAGATACGCAGTATTTT,CASSLRTSADITDTQYF
.,TRBD1,TRBV9,TRBJ1-2,TGTGCCAGCAGCCCCGGGACAGCGATTTATGGCTACACCTTC,CASSPGTAIYGYTF
.,TRBD1,TRBV10-3,TRBJ1-4,TGTGCCATCAGTTCAGGGGGCGAAAAACTGTTTTTT,CAISSGGEKLFF
many,.,TRBV4-1,TRBJ2-6,TGCGCCAGCAGCCAAGTATTAGGGGGCTCTGGGGCCAACGTCCTGACTTTC,CASSQVLGGSGANVLTF
.,.,TRBV7-9,TRBJ2-3,TGTGCCAGCAGCCTCGACCTCGCAGATACGCAGTATTTT,CASSLDLADTQYF
once,.,TRBV12-1,TRBJ2-5,TGTGCCAGCAGCCAGCATCGGGTAACAAAGACCCAGTACTTC,CASSQHRVTKTQYF
.,TRBD1,TRBV2,TRBJ2-7,TGTGCCAGCAGACATCGACAGGGCCCATCTTCCTACGAGCAGTACTTC,CASRHRQGPSSYEQYF
many,.,TRBV15,TRBJ2-3,TGTGCCACCAGCAGAGATCTGGGAGATACGCAGTATTTT,CATSRDLGDTQYF
.,TRBD1,TRBV9,TRBJ1-3,TGTGCCAGCAGCCCTCGACGGGACAGCGGAAACACCATATATTTT,CASSPRRDSGNTIYF
few,TRBD1,TRBV28,TRBJ1-4,TGTGCCAGCAGTTACCTACAGGGGGGTAATGAAAAACTGTTTTTT,CASSYLQGGNEKLFF
.,.,TRBV25-1,TRBJ2-3,TGTGCCAGCAGTGGGACATGGAGCACAGATACGCAGTATTTT,CASSGTWSTDTQYF
.,.,TRBV28,TRBJ1-3,TGTGCCAGCAGTCAACTAACAGATTCTGGAAACACCATATATTTT,CASSQLTDSGNTIYF
once,.,TRBV7-9,TRBJ1-1,TGTGCCAGCAGCTTGGGGGTACCTGAAGCTTTCTTT,CASSLGVPEAFF
.,.,TRBV7-8,TRBJ2-7,TGTGCCAGCAGCTTAGCATCGGGGTTTGCCTACGAGCAGTACTTC,CASSLASGFAYEQYF
few,.,TRBV29-1,TRBJ1-6,TGCAACCTATCGGAGGGGCCTAGTTCACCCCTCCACTTT,CNLSEGPSSPLHF
once,.,TRBV7-9,TRBJ1-1,TGTGCCAGCAGCCATTCTGGAAACACTGAAGCTTTCTTT,CASSHSGNTEAFF
.,.,TRBV2,TRBJ1-5,TGTGCCAGCAGCCTCAATCAGCCCCAGCATTTT,CASSLNQPQHF
.,.,TRBV10-3,TRBJ1-4,TGTGCCATCAAAGACGGTGCAACTAATGAAAAACTGTTTTTT,CAIKDGATNEKLFF
.,TRBD1,TRBV5-4,TRBJ2-7,TGTGCCAGCAGCGGGGACAGGGGGGGAGAGCAGTACTTC,CASSGDRGGEQYF